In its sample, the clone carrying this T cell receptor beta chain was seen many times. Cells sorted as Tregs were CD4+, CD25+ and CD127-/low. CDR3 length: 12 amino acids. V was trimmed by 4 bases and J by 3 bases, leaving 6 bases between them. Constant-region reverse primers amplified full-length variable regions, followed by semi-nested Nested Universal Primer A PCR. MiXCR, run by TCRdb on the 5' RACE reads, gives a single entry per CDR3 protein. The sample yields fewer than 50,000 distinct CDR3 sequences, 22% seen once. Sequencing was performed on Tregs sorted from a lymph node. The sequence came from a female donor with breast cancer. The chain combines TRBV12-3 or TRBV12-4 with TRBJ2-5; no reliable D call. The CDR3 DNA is TGTGCCAGCAGTTCTGAAGAAGAGACCCAGTACTTC. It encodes CASSSEEETQYF.